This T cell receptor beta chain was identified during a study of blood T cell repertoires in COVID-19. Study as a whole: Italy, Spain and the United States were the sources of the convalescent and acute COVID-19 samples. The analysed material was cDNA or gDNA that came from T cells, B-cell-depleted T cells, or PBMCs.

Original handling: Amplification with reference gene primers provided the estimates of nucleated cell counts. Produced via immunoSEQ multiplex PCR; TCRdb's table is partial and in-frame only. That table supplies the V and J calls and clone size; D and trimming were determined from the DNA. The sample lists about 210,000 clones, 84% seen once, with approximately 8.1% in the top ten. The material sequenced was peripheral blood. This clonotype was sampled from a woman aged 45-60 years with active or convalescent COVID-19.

The CDR3 region is CASTSQNKNTEAFF. The CDR3 bases are TGTGCCAGCACGTCCCAAAACAAGAACACTGAAGCTTTCTTT. This chain uses TRBV5-4 with TRBJ1-1; D is unresolved. The CDR3 runs 14 residues. The germline V gene encodes CDR1 SGHNT and CDR2 YYREEE (reference sequence). V was cut by 6 bases and J by 1 base, with 13 bases left in between.